The 12 T cell receptor beta chains listed next were all sequenced from one sample in a study of patients and donors after allogeneic stem cell transplantation. TCRdb recomputed calls from the RT-PCR reads with MiXCR, one row per CDR3 protein. The sample lists 90,000 to 120,000 distinct CDR3 sequences; roughly 35% were seen once. What was sequenced was blood, either unsorted or a sorted T cell fraction (not recorded which). These receptors were obtained from a human donor who was either an allogeneic HSCT recipient or a stem cell or donor lymphocyte infusion donor (not recorded which). It is not recorded whose cells these are; they may come from a transplant donor.

This chain links TRBV7-2 with TRBJ2-1, with 7 bases identical to TRBD2. The junction had 12 bases not matched to a gene; V was cut back by 3 bases and J by 4 bases. CDR1 is SGHTA and CDR2 is FQGNSA in the germline V gene. The CDR3 spans 17 residues. CDR3 residues: CASSFGLAEHIYNEQFF. DNA for the CDR3: TGTGCCAGCAGCTTTGGGCTAGCGGAACATATTTACAATGAGCAGTTCTTC. The variable domain in full, completed from reference TRBV7-2 and TRBJ2-1, reads GAGVSQSPSNKVTEKGKDVELRCDPISGHTALYWYRQSLGQGLEFLIYFQGNSAPDKSGLPSDRFSAERTGGSVSTLTIQRTQQEDSAVYLCASSFGLAEHIYNEQFFGPGTRLTVL.

V and J are TRBV6-2 or TRBV6-3 and TRBJ1-1, with D maybe TRBD1 (6 bases). Germline V gene sequence: CDR1 MNHEY, CDR2 SVGEGT. Trimming pared 6 bases from V and 9 bases from J, leaving 14 bases between. The CDR3 extends over 12 amino acids. The CDR3 nucleotides read TGTGCCAGCAGGGGGGCAGCGGATAAAGCTTTCTTT. Its translation is CASRGAADKAFF.

This clonotype was counted at least ten times. This sequence joins TRBV7-2 and TRBJ1-1; D unclear. Trimming removed 3 bases at V and 4 bases at J, with 9 bases between. Germline V gene lookup returns CDR1 SGHTA and CDR2 FQGNSA. This CDR3 contains 13 residues. For the CDR3, the DNA is TGTGCCAGCAGCTTGGGCAGGCCCACTGAAGCTTTCTTT. It specifies CASSLGRPTEAFF.

The rearrangement uses TRBV6-5 and TRBJ1-2; no definite D call. The CDR3 runs to 11 residues. Germline V gene sequence: CDR1 MNHEY, CDR2 SVGAGI. V lost 8 bases and J 4 bases, leaving 8 bases between the germline ends. As DNA, the CDR3 is TGTGCCAGCTTAGGTATCTATGGCTACACCTTC. Amino acid sequence: CASLGIYGYTF.

V and J are TRBV28 and TRBJ2-1; no definite D call. The CDR3 totals 16 residues. Germline V CDR1 and CDR2: MDHEN, SYDVKM. V shed 1 base and J shed 0 bases, with 10 bases lying between them. The CDR3 here is CASSLYLASSYNEQFF. Written as DNA, the CDR3 is TGTGCCAGCAGTTTATATCTCGCAAGCTCCTACAATGAGCAGTTCTTC. The complete variable domain, with remaining parts taken from reference TRBV28 and TRBJ2-1, reads DVKVTQSSRYLVKRTGEKVFLECVQDMDHENMFWYRQDPGLGLRLIYFSYDVKMKEKGDIPEGYSVSREKKERFSLILESASTNQTSMYLCASSLYLASSYNEQFFGPGTRLTVL.

This clonotype was seen only a few times. The chain joins TRBV12-3 or TRBV12-4 to TRBJ1-1, with TRBD1 matching 7 bases. With V trimmed by 4 bases and J by 7 bases, 9 bases remained unmatched. This CDR3 region has 14 residues. CDR3 residues: CASSSRQGGGEAFF. In nucleotides, the CDR3 is TGTGCCAGCAGTTCCCGACAGGGTGGCGGTGAAGCTTTCTTT.

The chain is built from TRBV6-5 and TRBJ2-1, with D hard to call. Germline assignment: CDR1 MNHEY and CDR2 SVGAGI. The CDR3 contains 14 residues. Trimming took 5 bases from V and 4 from J, leaving 12 bases between them. CDR3 DNA sequence: TGTGCCAGCAGTGTGAGCTGGCTATACAATGAGCAGTTCTTC. Amino acid sequence: CASSVSWLYNEQFF.

This sequence joins TRBV29-1 and TRBJ2-4; D is ambiguous. The CDR3 has 15 residues. Germline CDR1 is SQVTM and CDR2 is ANQGSEA. Between the trimmed V and J ends, which lost 7 bases and 0 bases, there was a span of 16 bases. The CDR3 DNA sequence: TGCAGCGCCGGACCTCACCTGGGAGCCAAAAACATTCAGTACTTC. Translating it yields CSAGPHLGAKNIQYF.

The table lists this clonotype with a few counts. CDR3 in amino acids: CASSQRLPSYEQYF. The DNA of the CDR3 is TGCGCCAGCAGCCAAAGACTACCATCCTACGAGCAGTACTTC. The V and J genes are TRBV4-3 and TRBJ2-7; the D gene is possibly TRBD2 (5 bases). V was clipped by 2 bases and J by 1 base, with 9 bases between them. The length of the CDR3 is 14 residues. Germline V lookup: CDR1 LGHNA, CDR2 YSLEER.

This clonotype was observed a handful of times. V and J are TRBV20-1 and TRBJ1-2; unclear D gene. V lost 5 bases and J lost 3, with 4 bases in between. The CDR3 is 10 residues long. The V gene's germline CDR1 is DFQATT and CDR2 SNEGSKA (reference sequence). This chain's CDR3 is CSASDYGYTF. The CDR3 DNA sequence: TGCAGTGCTTCGGACTATGGCTACACCTTC.

This clonotype was counted a few times. The chain uses TRBV7-2 and TRBJ1-1, with D uncertain. V lost 3 bases, J lost 4 bases, and 9 bases lay in between. Germline V gene data show CDR1 as SGHTA and CDR2 as FQGNSA. The CDR3 is 13 amino acids. The DNA of the CDR3 is TGTGCCAGCAGCTTTCTTGGGGTCACTGAAGCTTTCTTT. Protein product: CASSFLGVTEAFF.

In this sample, this clonotype turned up a few times. The chain uses TRBV28 and TRBJ1-2, with TRBD1 identical over 9 bases. The CDR3 sequence is 14 residues long. Germline V CDR1 and CDR2: MDHEN, SYDVKM. The trim removed 7 bases at V and 5 bases at J, leaving 8 bases unmatched. The CDR3 DNA reads as TGTGCCAGCATCGACAGGGGGGTAGTTTATGGCTACACCTTC. It yields the protein CASIDRGVVYGYTF.